This T cell receptor beta chain was recovered during a study of T cell repertoires in cytomegalovirus infection. In the study overall: Recently identified HLA-C-restricted CMV epitopes and well-studied HLA-B-restricted CMV epitopes were used by the study.

The V end lost 5 bases, the J end lost 6 bases, and 13 bases lay between the germline ends. Germline V gives CDR1 SGHTA, CDR2 FQGNSA. The CDR3 length is 14 residues. Each CDR3 protein gets one entry after TCRdb re-called the reads with MiXCR. This repertoire shows approximately 1,000,000 distinct CDR3 sequences, around 31% found once; its top ten account for 11% to 15%. This clonotype was counted at least ten times. Its antigen is not identified. The receptor was derived from a human donor in good health (CMV status not recorded). Some clones in this sample may be carry-over from other donors' samples. Specimen: cultured CD8+ T cells from PBMCs, collected from culture after CMV antigen stimulation. The genes are TRBV7-2 and TRBJ2-2; D is perhaps TRBD2 (6 bases). The CDR3 sequence: CASSPGTAPGELFF. For the CDR3, the DNA is TGTGCCAGCAGCCCCGGGACTGCCCCCGGGGAGCTGTTTTTT.